These T cell receptor beta chains were read from a single sample in a study of blood T cell repertoires in COVID-19. TCRdb's copy holds only in-frame clones and misses some; the assay was immunoSEQ multiplex PCR. The sample comprises 220,000 or so clones, 86% of which are singletons, and roughly 10% rests with the top ten. Sample: peripheral blood. The receptors originated from a woman in her forties or fifties with COVID-19, enrolled during active disease. CDR3s include the opening cysteine and the closing phenylalanine or tryptophan. The order of the fields is J gene, V gene, D gene, CDR3 length, clone size, CDR3 protein, CDR3 DNA. D genes are given only for firm matches. Clone size is not always given. Where it is, it says once, few, many or a class for expanded clones.

J gene: TRBJ2-3; V gene: TRBV27; D gene: TRBD2; CDR3 length: 14; clone size: .; CDR3 protein: CASSSGLASDTQYF; CDR3 DNA: TGTGCCAGCAGTTCCGGACTAGCTTCAGATACGCAGTATTTT
J gene: TRBJ2-3; V gene: TRBV5-1; D gene: .; CDR3 length: 14; clone size: .; CDR3 protein: CASSRRLGTDTQYF; CDR3 DNA: TGCGCCAGCAGCCGCCGACTAGGCACAGATACGCAGTATTTT
J gene: TRBJ2-7; V gene: TRBV7-3; D gene: .; CDR3 length: 15; clone size: .; CDR3 protein: CASSSGGPAGYEQYF; CDR3 DNA: TGTGCCAGCAGCTCCGGGGGACCAGCGGGCTACGAGCAGTACTTC
J gene: TRBJ1-2; V gene: TRBV5-1; D gene: .; CDR3 length: 13; clone size: .; CDR3 protein: CASSQIQGGGYTF; CDR3 DNA: TGCGCCAGCAGCCAAATTCAGGGTGGGGGCTACACCTTC
J gene: TRBJ1-2; V gene: TRBV30; D gene: .; CDR3 length: 13; clone size: few; CDR3 protein: CAWSVEEDYGYTF; CDR3 DNA: TGTGCCTGGAGTGTCGAGGAGGACTATGGCTACACCTTC
J gene: TRBJ1-1; V gene: TRBV19; D gene: TRBD1; CDR3 length: 15; clone size: .; CDR3 protein: CASSPPGQGNPEAFF; CDR3 DNA: TGTGCCAGTAGTCCCCCGGGACAGGGCAACCCTGAAGCTTTCTTT
J gene: TRBJ1-3; V gene: TRBV28; D gene: .; CDR3 length: 14; clone size: .; CDR3 protein: CASSFEIRGNTIYF; CDR3 DNA: TGTGCCAGCAGTTTCGAGATTAGAGGAAACACCATATATTTT
J gene: TRBJ1-1; V gene: TRBV9; D gene: TRBD1; CDR3 length: 14; clone size: .; CDR3 protein: CASSSTGVLTEAFF; CDR3 DNA: TGTGCCAGCAGCTCGACAGGGGTTCTCACTGAAGCTTTCTTT
J gene: TRBJ1-2; V gene: TRBV25-1; D gene: TRBD1; CDR3 length: 15; clone size: .; CDR3 protein: CASSEYGGQGFHYTF; CDR3 DNA: TGTGCCAGCAGTGAATATGGCGGACAGGGGTTTCACTACACCTTC
J gene: TRBJ1-1; V gene: TRBV5-6; D gene: TRBD1; CDR3 length: 15; clone size: .; CDR3 protein: CASRLRGTGETEAFF; CDR3 DNA: TGTGCCAGCAGGCTCAGGGGGACAGGGGAAACTGAAGCTTTCTTT
J gene: TRBJ2-1; V gene: TRBV5-1; D gene: TRBD1; CDR3 length: 15; clone size: .; CDR3 protein: CASSLGSTGGGEQFF; CDR3 DNA: TGCGCCAGCAGCTTGGGTTCTACAGGGGGCGGTGAGCAGTTCTTC
J gene: TRBJ1-6; V gene: TRBV2; D gene: TRBD1; CDR3 length: 14; clone size: .; CDR3 protein: CASRRDRGSAPLHF; CDR3 DNA: TGTGCCAGCAGGCGCGACAGGGGGTCTGCACCCCTCCACTTT
J gene: TRBJ2-3; V gene: TRBV5-8; D gene: TRBD1; CDR3 length: 15; clone size: once; CDR3 protein: CASSYRTGGIDTQYF; CDR3 DNA: TGTGCCAGCAGCTATCGGACAGGGGGCATAGATACGCAGTATTTT
J gene: TRBJ1-4; V gene: TRBV6-5; D gene: TRBD1; CDR3 length: 15; clone size: few; CDR3 protein: CASSYSLGGAEKLFF; CDR3 DNA: TGTGCCAGCAGTTACTCGCTAGGGGGCGCCGAAAAACTGTTTTTT
J gene: TRBJ1-2; V gene: TRBV19; D gene: TRBD1; CDR3 length: 17; clone size: .; CDR3 protein: CASSILPGQGGAYGYTF; CDR3 DNA: TGTGCCAGTAGTATCCTCCCTGGACAGGGAGGGGCCTATGGCTACACCTTC
J gene: TRBJ1-3; V gene: TRBV7-2; D gene: .; CDR3 length: 14; clone size: .; CDR3 protein: CASSLGQAGNTIYF; CDR3 DNA: TGTGCCAGCAGCTTAGGGCAGGCTGGAAACACCATATATTTT
J gene: TRBJ1-2; V gene: TRBV5-4; D gene: .; CDR3 length: 14; clone size: .; CDR3 protein: CASSPRGDDYGYTF; CDR3 DNA: TGTGCCAGCAGCCCACGGGGGGACGACTATGGCTACACCTTC
J gene: TRBJ1-3; V gene: TRBV3-1/TRBV3-2; D gene: TRBD1; CDR3 length: 16; clone size: .; CDR3 protein: CASSSGQTYSGNTIYF; CDR3 DNA: TGTGCCAGCAGCTCGGGACAGACCTACTCTGGAAACACCATATATTTT
J gene: TRBJ2-7; V gene: TRBV19; D gene: TRBD2; CDR3 length: 15; clone size: .; CDR3 protein: CASSGRLASPYEQYF; CDR3 DNA: TGTGCCAGTAGTGGCCGACTAGCGAGTCCCTACGAGCAGTACTTC
J gene: TRBJ2-3; V gene: TRBV10-3; D gene: TRBD2; CDR3 length: 14; clone size: .; CDR3 protein: CATQGLANTDTQYF; CDR3 DNA: TGTGCCACGCAAGGACTAGCTAACACAGATACGCAGTATTTT
J gene: TRBJ1-1; V gene: TRBV7-2; D gene: TRBD1; CDR3 length: 16; clone size: .; CDR3 protein: CASSLAPGQGNTEAFF; CDR3 DNA: TGTGCCAGCAGCTTAGCGCCAGGACAGGGGAACACTGAAGCTTTCTTT
J gene: TRBJ2-1; V gene: TRBV5-5; D gene: TRBD2; CDR3 length: 14; clone size: .; CDR3 protein: CASSLVGTSGGEFF; CDR3 DNA: TGTGCCAGCAGCTTGGTAGGGACTAGCGGGGGGGAGTTCTTC
J gene: TRBJ1-6; V gene: TRBV2; D gene: .; CDR3 length: 13; clone size: .; CDR3 protein: CATLRTSNSPLHF; CDR3 DNA: TGTGCCACCCTAAGGACTTCAAATTCACCCCTCCACTTT
J gene: TRBJ1-1; V gene: TRBV21-1; D gene: .; CDR3 length: 14; clone size: .; CDR3 protein: CASAPTGVNTEAFF; CDR3 DNA: TGTGCCAGCGCTCCGACAGGCGTTAACACTGAAGCTTTCTTT